The 17 T cell receptor beta chains given below trace back to one sample, sequenced in a study of Graves' ophthalmopathy and Graves' hyperthyroidism. The study amplified TCR beta CDR3 regions using RNA transcripts. Amplification began with first-round RT-PCR using HTBI primers, then second-round multiplex PCR was performed. TCRdb fed the multiplex PCR reads into MiXCR, producing one record per CDR3 protein. The sample records some 410,000 distinct CDR3 sequences, 20% to 25% being singletons. Material: peripheral blood. These receptor sequences come from a woman younger than 35 with stable Graves' hyperthyroidism.

Of note for this clonotype: Likely a read error: the CDR3 ends without its conserved phenylalanine or tryptophan. The limits of the CDR3 on the DNA are not certain, so only TCRdb's listed CDR3 is given. The chain employs TRBV7-2 and TRBJ1-1; the table's TRBD1 call for D was not verified on the DNA. Inclusive of both ends, the CDR3 amounts to 12 amino acids. The germline CDR1 and CDR2 sequences are SGHTA and FQGNSA. The CDR3 sequence: CASSSLAGAACL.

V gene TRBV7-3 combines with J gene TRBJ1-2; TRBD1 aligns across 7 bases. This CDR3 comprises 13 residues. Losses at the gene ends were 5 bases for V and 5 bases for J; bases not matched to a gene: 5. Per germline, CDR1 SGHTA and CDR2 FQGTGA. CDR3 residues: CASSQGGLYGYTF. As DNA, the CDR3 is TGTGCCAGCAGCCAGGGGGGGCTGTATGGCTACACCTTC.

This clonotype showed up many times. The chain uses TRBV20-1 and TRBJ2-5, with D unresolved. V lost 6 bases and J lost 2, with 16 bases in between. Germline values: CDR1 DFQATT, CDR2 SNEGSKA (reference sequence). This CDR3 comprises 14 residues. The CDR3 bases are TGCAGTGCGATCTCGGACGTCCTGCAAGAGACCCAGTACTTC. Its translation: CSAISDVLQETQYF.

V and J are TRBV4-1 and TRBJ1-1; no firm D call. The CDR3 consists of 13 residues. Trimming left V 11 bases short and J 4 bases short, with 17 bases between. The germline V gene has CDR1 MGHRA and CDR2 YSYEKL. CDR3 residues: CAGRRPGGTEAFF. CDR3 nucleotides: TGCGCCGGACGGCGCCCGGGAGGCACTGAAGCTTTCTTT.

This clonotype was seen many times. The J gene is TRBJ1-5, the V gene TRBV2; 7 bases map to TRBD1. Germline lookup yields CDR1 SNHLY and CDR2 FYNNEI. The CDR3 covers 15 residues. V was pared by 3 bases and J by 4 bases, with 6 bases of the junction left unmatched. DNA of the CDR3: TGTGCCAGCAGTGAGAGGACAGGCGCAAATCAGCCCCAGCATTTT. This encodes CASSERTGANQPQHF.

The table lists this clonotype with many counts. The chain uses TRBV19 and TRBJ1-1; D is undetermined. The germline V and J ends were trimmed by 5 bases and 4 bases, with 5 bases remaining between them. There are 11 residues in the CDR3. In germline, CDR1 is LNHDA, CDR2 SQIVND (reference sequence). The CDR3 loop reads CASSWSTEAFF. CDR3 in DNA: TGTGCCAGTAGTTGGAGCACTGAAGCTTTCTTT.

This clonotype was observed many times. The genes are TRBV4-1 and TRBJ1-2; tentatively, D is TRBD1 (5 bases). Germline V gene lookup returns CDR1 MGHRA and CDR2 YSYEKL. The CDR3 has 11 residues. The ends were cut back, 2 bases at V and 8 bases at J, with 6 bases in the middle. The CDR3 is CASSQWDGYTF. The CDR3 coding sequence is TGCGCCAGCAGCCAATGGGACGGCTACACCTTC.

The CDR3 nucleotides are TGTGCCAGCAGCCGTGTCGAGGGACAGGGTAGGGTTCAAGAGACCCAGTACTTC. It codes for CASSRVEGQGRVQETQYF. This rearrangement joins TRBV7-8 to TRBJ2-5; 9 bases agree with TRBD1. J was trimmed by 2 bases and V by 5 bases; bases with no gene match: 15. Germline V gives CDR1 SGHVS, CDR2 FQNEAQ. CDR3 length: 18 amino acids.

This clonotype was seen ten or more times. This rearrangement joins TRBV7-2 to TRBJ2-7, with D perhaps TRBD1 or TRBD2 (5 bases each). This CDR3 is built from 15 residues. The germline CDR1 and CDR2 sequences are SGHTA and FQGNSA. V lost 4 bases and J 6 bases, leaving 19 bases between the germline ends. The CDR3 DNA follows: TGTGCCAGCAGCTCTGGGACGGTGCGGTTCGGCGAGCAGTACTTC. Encoded protein: CASSSGTVRFGEQYF.

The sample holds many counts of this clonotype. This rearrangement joins TRBV6-1 to TRBJ1-6; no firm D call. Germline CDR1 MNHNS, CDR2 SASEGT. Trimming left V 2 bases short and J 6 bases short, with 8 bases between. The CDR3 totals 14 residues. CDR3 sequence (DNA): TGTGCCAGCAGTGAACTGGCAGCTAATTCACCCCTCCACTTT. Translation: CASSELAANSPLHF.

This clonotype was recorded at least ten times. This chain uses TRBV6-5 with TRBJ1-5; a possible D gene is TRBD1 (5 bases). The CDR3 spans 16 residues. Between the trimmed V and J ends, which lost 0 bases and 4 bases, there was a span of 13 bases. Germline lookup yields CDR1 MNHEY and CDR2 SVGAGI. This chain's CDR3 is CASSYSFQEGNQPQHF. CDR3 nucleotide sequence: TGTGCCAGCAGTTACTCTTTCCAGGAGGGGAATCAGCCCCAGCATTTT.

There are many counts of this clonotype. The chain is built from TRBV27 and TRBJ2-5, with unresolved D. V was shortened by 5 bases and J by 1 base, with 11 bases between the two germline ends. The CDR3 covers 14 residues. Looked up from germline, CDR1 is MNHEY and CDR2 is SMNVEV (reference sequence). CDR3 sequence: CASSPLRTQETQYF. The CDR3 nucleotides read TGTGCCAGCAGTCCCCTCAGAACCCAAGAGACCCAGTACTTC.

This clonotype appeared a few times. V and J are TRBV7-8 and TRBJ2-7; 9 positions match TRBD1. The CDR3 sequence is 17 residues long. Germline V gene sequence: CDR1 SGHVS, CDR2 FQNEAQ. The junction had 16 bases not matched to a gene; V was cut back by 5 bases and J by 5 bases. The chain's CDR3 is CASSQPDSGTGSDEQYF. CDR3 coding DNA: TGTGCCAGCAGCCAACCCGACTCCGGGACAGGGAGCGACGAGCAGTACTTC.

There are many counts of this clonotype. This rearrangement joins TRBV2 to TRBJ1-2, with 7 bases that match TRBD1. Germline assignment: CDR1 SNHLY and CDR2 FYNNEI. J was trimmed by 0 bases and V by 4 bases; bases with no gene match: 8. This CDR3 spans 16 amino acids. CDR3 DNA: TGTGCCAGCAGTGGCCCAATGACAGGGACTAACTATGGCTACACCTTC. Its protein product is CASSGPMTGTNYGYTF.

This clonotype was seen many times. The gene calls are TRBV7-2 and TRBJ2-7, with a weak D call TRBD1 (5 bases). Germline assignment: CDR1 SGHTA and CDR2 FQGNSA. V was shortened by 2 bases and J by 1 base, with 9 bases between the two germline ends. This CDR3 is 14 amino acids long. The CDR3 spells CASSLKSGSYEQYF. CDR3 nucleotide sequence: TGTGCCAGCAGCTTAAAGTCAGGGTCCTACGAGCAGTACTTC.

This clonotype has ten or more counts. The chain employs TRBV7-9 and TRBJ1-1, with D uncertain. V dropped 4 bases and J dropped 0 bases, with 12 bases sitting between them. The CDR3 has 15 amino acids. Germline CDR1 SEHNR, CDR2 FQNEAQ (reference sequence). CDR3 nucleotide sequence: TGTGCCAGCAGCTCACATAACCAGGTGAACACTGAAGCTTTCTTT. Protein product: CASSSHNQVNTEAFF.

This clonotype showed up many times. The rearrangement joins TRBV9 to TRBJ2-7, with D possibly TRBD2 on 6 matching bases. The CDR3 is 13 residues long. The V end was cut by 1 base, the J end by 7 bases, with 12 bases between. Looked up from germline, CDR1 is SGDLS and CDR2 is YYNGEE. CDR3 DNA: TGTGCCAGCAGCGTATTCGGGAGTGGGGAGCAGTACTTC. The encoded protein is CASSVFGSGEQYF.